Each of the 29 T cell receptor beta chains below was sequenced from the same sample in a study of T cell responses to AZD1222 COVID-19 vaccine. TCRdb's table, derived via immunoSEQ multiplex PCR, lists solely in-frame clones and lacks some. Counted here are about 140,000 clones, around 89% occurring once; the ten biggest clones make up roughly 4.7%. Sequencing used peripheral blood, obtained on day 0 of AZD1222 vaccination. The receptors originated from an adult in good health.

The chain couples TRBV19 to TRBJ1-1, with D possibly matching TRBD1 (6 bases). The CDR3 has 13 amino acids. Germline loops: CDR1 LNHDA, CDR2 SQIVND (reference sequence). Between the trimmed V and J ends, which lost 10 bases and 1 base, there was a span of 13 bases. This chain's CDR3 is CATRDRQNTEAFF. The CDR3 nucleotides read TGTGCCACCCGAGACAGGCAGAACACTGAAGCTTTCTTT.

In its sample, this clone was seen once. The V call is TRBV7-9, the J call TRBJ2-7; D may be TRBD1 or TRBD2 (5 bases each). Germline V gene lookup returns CDR1 SEHNR and CDR2 FQNEAQ (reference sequence). This CDR3 is 13 amino acids long. The germline V and J ends were trimmed by 2 bases and 4 bases, with 9 bases remaining between them. Here the CDR3 DNA reads TGTGCCAGCAGCTTAATGGGACCTTACGAGCAGTACTTC. Translated: CASSLMGPYEQYF.

The chain is built from TRBV6-5 and TRBJ2-1; TRBD2 aligns across 11 bases. Germline V lookup: CDR1 MNHEY, CDR2 SVGAGI. This CDR3 is 14 amino acids long. V shed 6 bases and J 6 bases; nucleotides not matched to a gene: 4. The DNA for the CDR3 is TGTGCCAGCAGGCTAGCGGGGGGCTTCAATGAGCAGTTCTTC. This gives the protein CASRLAGGFNEQFF.

V and J are TRBV3-1 (or the pseudogene TRBV3-2) and TRBJ1-1; 9 bases are shared with TRBD1. This CDR3 contains 15 residues. The V segment lost 4 bases and the J segment 5 bases; nucleotides outside the gene matches: 8. CDR1 is LGHDT, CDR2 YNNKEL, per germline (reference sequence). CDR3 nucleotides: TGTGCCAGCAGCCTACCGGGACAGGGATATACTGAAGCTTTCTTT. Residues: CASSLPGQGYTEAFF.

The CDR3, as DNA: TGTGCCAGCAGCCACAGGGGGCGTGGAACTGAAGCTTTCTTT. Encoded protein: CASSHRGRGTEAFF. The chain is built from TRBV3-1 (or the pseudogene TRBV3-2) and TRBJ1-1; 8 nucleotides agree with TRBD1. V was pared by 3 bases and J by 5 bases, with 5 bases of the junction left unmatched. Germline CDR1 LGHDT, CDR2 YNNKEL (reference sequence). The CDR3 is made up of 14 amino acids.

The chain uses TRBV3-1 (or the pseudogene TRBV3-2) and TRBJ2-7; D is undetermined. Deletions cut 6 bases from V and 0 bases from J, with 6 bases between. This CDR3 region has 12 residues. Looked up from germline, CDR1 is LGHDT and CDR2 is YNNKEL (reference sequence). CDR3 DNA: TGTGCCAGCAGTCGGGTCTCCTACGAGCAGTACTTC. This codes for CASSRVSYEQYF.

The chain combines TRBV10-2 with TRBJ1-2; maybe TRBD1 (5 bases). The V gene lost 4 bases and the J gene lost 4 bases, with 10 bases spanning the gap. Per the germline V gene, CDR1 is WSHSY and CDR2 is SAAADI. The CDR3 is made up of 13 amino acids. The CDR3 spells CASSGWGFYGYTF. The DNA of the CDR3 is TGCGCCAGCAGTGGTTGGGGGTTCTATGGCTACACCTTC.

The chain uses TRBV28 and TRBJ2-1, with TRBD2 as a possible D gene (6 bases). This CDR3 is built from 16 residues. Germline V CDR1 and CDR2: MDHEN, SYDVKM. Trimming pared 4 bases from V and 9 bases from J, leaving 22 bases between. CDR3 in amino acids: CASSSPLGTGPFEQFF. CDR3 coding DNA: TGTGCCAGCAGTTCCCCCTTGGGGACTGGGCCCTTTGAGCAGTTCTTC.

The CDR3, as DNA: TGTGCCAGCAGTTACTTTAAGTCGGGAGGGTCGGGTGAGCAGTACTTC. Amino acids: CASSYFKSGGSGEQYF. The chain employs TRBV6-5 and TRBJ2-7; TRBD2 aligns across 8 bases. CDR3 size: 16 residues. Unmatched junction bases numbered 12, after V lost 1 base and J lost 7 bases. CDR1 MNHEY and CDR2 SVGAGI come from the germline V gene.

The chain links TRBV18 to TRBJ2-7; 9 bases are shared with TRBD1. Germline CDR1 reads KGHSH; CDR2 reads LQKENI. V shed 3 bases and J 3 bases; nucleotides not matched to a gene: 3. The CDR3 spans 14 residues. CDR3 sequence: CASSPETGGYEQYF. CDR3 coding DNA: TGTGCCAGCTCACCCGAGACAGGGGGCTACGAGCAGTACTTC.

Only a few counts were recorded for this clone. The chain uses TRBV2 and TRBJ2-7; D might be TRBD2 (6 bases). Trimming removed 7 bases at V and 2 bases at J, with 18 bases between. Germline V gives CDR1 SNHLY, CDR2 FYNNEI. The CDR3 is 15 residues long. The CDR3 reads CASTKGLANTYEQYF. The CDR3 DNA reads TGTGCCAGCACAAAGGGGCTAGCGAATACCTACGAGCAGTACTTC.

The V and J genes are TRBV5-1 and TRBJ2-7; a possible D gene is TRBD2 (6 bases). Germline V gene sequence: CDR1 SGHRS, CDR2 YFSETQ. The CDR3 length is 14 residues. Trimming removed 3 bases at V and 6 bases at J, with 16 bases between. CDR3 nucleotides: TGCGCCAGCAGCTCGAGAGCCCGGGGGTCCGAGCAGTACTTC. As protein: CASSSRARGSEQYF.

This clone turned up a few times. The rearrangement joins TRBV11-2 to TRBJ1-3; TRBD1 agrees at 7 bases. V trimming: 1 base; J trimming: 8 bases; junction bases outside the gene matches: 2. CDR1 and CDR2 from the germline V gene are SGHAT and FQNNGV. The CDR3 spans 13 residues. The CDR3 coding sequence is TGTGCCAGCAGCTTAGGACAGGGAGACACCATATATTTT. Its translation: CASSLGQGDTIYF.

J is TRBJ1-1 and V is TRBV10-3, with 7 bases aligning to TRBD1. J gave up 1 base and V 6 bases, and 2 bases lay outside the gene matches. The CDR3 consists of 13 residues. Germline V gives CDR1 ENHRY, CDR2 SYGVKD. The CDR3 DNA is TGTGCCATCAGCGACAGGGAGAACACTGAAGCTTTCTTT. This encodes CAISDRENTEAFF.

The genes are TRBV30 and TRBJ2-7; D might be TRBD1 (6 bases). Germline CDR1 GTSNPN, CDR2 SVGIG (reference sequence). V lost 0 bases and J 6 bases, leaving 15 bases between the germline ends. The CDR3 runs 14 residues. This CDR3 is CAWSVRQGNFEQYF. CDR3 bases: TGTGCCTGGAGTGTACGCCAGGGGAATTTCGAGCAGTACTTC.

The chain carries TRBV18 and TRBJ2-1, with TRBD2 matching 10 bases. This CDR3 has 18 residues. Germline-derived CDR1 and CDR2 are KGHSH and LQKENI. The ends lost 5 bases at V and 0 bases at J; junction bases unmatched: 10. This CDR3 reads CASSSGGLADSSYNEQFF. For the CDR3, the DNA is TGTGCCAGCTCATCGGGCGGACTAGCGGACAGCTCCTACAATGAGCAGTTCTTC.

Only one count was recorded for this clone. V usage is TRBV19 and J usage is TRBJ1-2; the match to TRBD1 covers 8 bases. Trimming at V came to 2 bases and at J to 7 bases, leaving 3 bases not matched to a gene. The CDR3 contains 13 residues. Germline CDR1 is LNHDA and CDR2 is SQIVND (reference sequence). CDR3 protein: CASSISRGLGYTF. The CDR3 DNA follows: TGTGCCAGTAGTATATCCAGGGGGCTTGGCTACACCTTC.

In regard to this clone: The sample contains more than one DNA sequence encoding this CDR3. The gene calls are TRBV5-1 and TRBJ1-1; 7 positions agree with TRBD1. Germline-derived CDR1 and CDR2 are SGHRS and YFSETQ. The V segment lost 0 bases and the J segment 5 bases; nucleotides outside the gene matches: 4. This CDR3 is 14 amino acids long. The CDR3 here is CASSLVAGGTEAFF. DNA of the CDR3: TGCGCCAGCAGCTTGGTGGCAGGGGGAACTGAAGCTTTCTTT.

Here the CDR3 reads CASGRGDINYGYTF. The CDR3 DNA reads TGTGCTAGTGGGCGGGGGGACATTAACTATGGCTACACCTTC. V gene TRBV12-5 combines with J gene TRBJ1-2, with D perhaps TRBD1 (6 bases). Germline values: CDR1 LGHNT, CDR2 FRNRAP. The CDR3 totals 14 residues. Trimming stripped 6 bases from V and 1 base from J, with 12 bases between. Full variable domain (rest looked up from reference TRBV12-5 and TRBJ1-2): DARVTQTPRHKVTEMGQEVTMRCQPILGHNTVFWYRQTMMQGLELLAYFRNRAPLDDSGMPKDRFSAEMPDATLATLKIQPSEPRDSAVYFCASGRGDINYGYTFGSGTRLTVV.

The genes are TRBV27 and TRBJ2-7; maybe TRBD1 (6 bases). V gave up 3 bases and J gave up 4 bases, with 13 bases separating them. The CDR3 totals 14 residues. Germline CDR1 and CDR2: MNHEY and SMNVEV (reference sequence). The CDR3 here is CASSFFTTGYEQYF. DNA of the CDR3: TGTGCCAGCAGTTTCTTCACGACAGGTTACGAGCAGTACTTC.

V and J are TRBV6-2 or TRBV6-3 and TRBJ1-1; 9 bases match TRBD1. Losses at the gene ends were 4 bases for V and 7 bases for J; bases not matched to a gene: 1. Germline V gene lookup returns CDR1 MNHEY and CDR2 SVGEGT. The CDR3 is made up of 12 amino acids. The CDR3 sequence: CASSSTGGEAFF. DNA for the CDR3: TGTGCCAGCAGTTCGACAGGGGGTGAAGCTTTCTTT.

The rearrangement joins TRBV27 to TRBJ1-1; unclear D gene. The CDR3 extends over 14 amino acids. Germline V gene lookup returns CDR1 MNHEY and CDR2 SMNVEV (reference sequence). Trimming stripped 3 bases from V and 2 bases from J, with 10 bases between. CDR3 nucleotide sequence: TGTGCCAGCAGTTTTCTCGGGAGTAACACTGAAGCTTTCTTT. Translation: CASSFLGSNTEAFF.

This chain connects TRBV10-3 to TRBJ2-7, with D possibly matching TRBD2 (5 bases). The CDR3 sequence is 13 residues long. The germline gives CDR1 ENHRY, CDR2 SYGVKD. V lost 0 bases, J lost 7 bases, and 10 bases lay in between. CDR3 in DNA: TGTGCCATCAGTGAGTCCTCGGGCGGGGAGCAGTACTTC. Residues: CAISESSGGEQYF.

This chain connects TRBV2 to TRBJ1-5; 9 bases map to TRBD1. Germline V gene sequence: CDR1 SNHLY, CDR2 FYNNEI. V gave up 7 bases and J gave up 4 bases; unmatched junction bases: 5. The CDR3 length is 14 residues. As DNA, the CDR3 is TGTGCCAGCACTAGGACAGGGGTAAATCAGCCCCAGCATTTT. As protein: CASTRTGVNQPQHF.

V is TRBV10-3 and J is TRBJ1-1, with D hard to call. Trimming cost V 5 bases and J 4 bases, with 5 bases left between them. CDR1 ENHRY and CDR2 SYGVKD come from the germline V gene. CDR3 length: 11 amino acids. The CDR3 DNA reads TGTGCCATCAGTACGACCACTGAAGCTTTCTTT. Protein: CAISTTTEAFF.

This chain connects TRBV6-8 to TRBJ1-4; TRBD1 matches at 10 bases. CDR1 and CDR2 (germline): MNHGY, SAAAGT. The CDR3 loop spans 20 amino acids. Trimming took 5 bases from V and 3 from J; bases not matched to a gene: 18. The CDR3 DNA is TGTGCCAGCAGTAGCCCTAGGACAGGGGGAATTACGCAGGCTAATGAAAAACTGTTTTTT. Translation gives CASSSPRTGGITQANEKLFF.

The chain couples TRBV27 to TRBJ1-5, with D uncertain. Trimming took off 4 bases at V and 0 bases at J, with 4 bases between the two ends. Germline-derived CDR1 and CDR2 are MNHEY and SMNVEV (reference sequence). The CDR3 covers 13 residues. The CDR3 nucleotides are TGTGCCAGCAGTTATAATAGCAATCAGCCCCAGCATTTT. This translates into CASSYNSNQPQHF.

The chain joins TRBV7-2 to TRBJ2-1, with a tentative D call TRBD1 (5 bases). Per germline, CDR1 SGHTA and CDR2 FQGNSA. The CDR3 length is 14 residues. Between the trimmed V and J ends, which lost 3 bases and 1 base, there was a span of 7 bases. The CDR3: CASSFPGSYNEQFF. The CDR3 bases are TGTGCCAGCAGCTTCCCAGGGTCCTACAATGAGCAGTTCTTC.

In this sample, this clone turned up once. The chain uses TRBV28 and TRBJ1-2; D unresolved. V lost 2 bases and J lost 2, with 3 bases in between. Germline-derived CDR1 and CDR2 are MDHEN and SYDVKM. The CDR3 is 12 amino acids. The CDR3 protein is CASSLGNYGYTF. The CDR3 DNA reads TGTGCCAGCAGTTTAGGAAACTATGGCTACACCTTC.